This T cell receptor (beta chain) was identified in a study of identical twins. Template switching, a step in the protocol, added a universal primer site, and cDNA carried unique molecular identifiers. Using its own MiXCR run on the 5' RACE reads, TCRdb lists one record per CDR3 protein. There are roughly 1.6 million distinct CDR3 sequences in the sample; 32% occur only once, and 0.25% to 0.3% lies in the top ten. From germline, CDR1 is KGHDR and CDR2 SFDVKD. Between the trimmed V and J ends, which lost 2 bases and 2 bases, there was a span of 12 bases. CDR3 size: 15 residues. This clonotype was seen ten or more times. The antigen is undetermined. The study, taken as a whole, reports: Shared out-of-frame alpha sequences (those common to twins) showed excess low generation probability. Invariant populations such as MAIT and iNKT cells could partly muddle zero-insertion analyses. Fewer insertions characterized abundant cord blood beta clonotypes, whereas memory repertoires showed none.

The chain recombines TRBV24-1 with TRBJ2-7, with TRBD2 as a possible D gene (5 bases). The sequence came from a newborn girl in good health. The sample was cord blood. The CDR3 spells CATSDWKLEPYEQYF. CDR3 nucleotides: TGTGCCACCAGTGATTGGAAACTAGAGCCCTACGAGCAGTACTTC.